This T cell receptor beta chain was identified in a study of cytomegalovirus exposure and HLA in healthy donors. At the level of the study: The same platform was used for the 120 or so validation repertoires as for the approximately 730 first-cohort repertoires, as reported in a later analysis. General study findings and limits: Accounts indicate the classifier identified cytomegalovirus status with strong specificity and sensitivity. A list of roughly 180 TCR beta chains associated with cytomegalovirus was given.

The assay was immunoSEQ multiplex PCR, and TCRdb's table has in-frame clones only and misses some. The sample has roughly 150,000 clones; about 88% are singletons. As concerns this clone: Antigen unknown.

Trimming stripped 0 bases from V and 4 bases from J, with 15 bases between. The germline V gene has CDR1 MGHRA and CDR2 YSYEKL. The CDR3 has 16 residues. The gene calls are TRBV4-1 and TRBJ1-2, with D hard to call. This TCR was recovered from a woman under 30 in good health and CMV-seropositive. Sequencing was performed on PBMCs. CDR3 residues: CASSQEVSVRSYGYTF. CDR3 nucleotide sequence: TGCGCCAGCAGCCAAGAGGTTTCAGTGAGGTCCTATGGCTACACCTTC.